The 6 T cell receptor beta chains presented below share a single source sample, sequenced in a study of T cell responses to AZD1222 COVID-19 vaccine. Sequencing used immunoSEQ multiplex PCR; TCRdb keeps in-frame clones, though not all of them. The table lists roughly 100,000 clones, 90% of them singletons, with less than 9.5% in the top ten. The sample in question was peripheral blood, obtained 28 days after the second AZD1222 dose. The receptors derive from an adult who received the AZD1222 COVID-19 vaccine.

The chain is built from TRBV19 and TRBJ1-5; D perhaps matches TRBD1 (5 bases). The CDR3 is made up of 13 amino acids. Trimming shortened V by 10 bases and J by 3 bases, and 13 bases separated the two germline ends. Germline loops: CDR1 LNHDA, CDR2 SQIVND (reference sequence). CDR3: CATETAPNQPQHF. CDR3 sequence (DNA): TGTGCCACCGAGACAGCCCCCAATCAGCCCCAGCATTTT.

The J gene is TRBJ1-2, the V gene TRBV5-4; weak D call: TRBD1 (5 bases). The CDR3 is made up of 15 amino acids. CDR1 is SGHNT, CDR2 YYREEE, per germline (reference sequence). Trimming shortened V by 2 bases and J by 7 bases, and 18 bases separated the two germline ends. The CDR3: CASSFVSAGRAGYTF. DNA of the CDR3: TGTGCCAGCAGCTTCGTCTCTGCGGGACGGGCTGGCTACACCTTC.

The gene calls are TRBV24-1 and TRBJ2-1, with D unclear. In germline, CDR1 is KGHDR, CDR2 SFDVKD. This CDR3 region has 14 residues. Trimming shortened V by 2 bases and J by 0 bases, and 4 bases separated the two germline ends. CDR3 in DNA: TGTGCCACCAGTGATTCTAGCTCCTACAATGAGCAGTTCTTC. This translates into CATSDSSSYNEQFF.

The chain uses TRBV9 and TRBJ2-4, with D tentatively TRBD1 or TRBD2 (5 bases each). Germline-derived CDR1 and CDR2 are SGDLS and YYNGEE. The CDR3 is 13 residues long. V was pared by 2 bases and J by 7 bases, with 10 bases between. The CDR3 DNA is TGTGCCAGCAGCGTGGGACCAGCCAACATTCAGTACTTC. Translating it yields CASSVGPANIQYF.

The table lists this clone with a count of one. The chain is built from TRBV30 and TRBJ1-1, with 10 bases fitting TRBD1. CDR3 length: 15 residues. Germline trimming cut 2 bases from V and 0 bases from J; bases unmatched to any gene: 3. The V gene's germline CDR1 is GTSNPN and CDR2 SVGIG (reference sequence). The CDR3 spells CAWSPGTGVNTEAFF. The CDR3 DNA sequence: TGTGCCTGGAGTCCCGGGACAGGGGTGAACACTGAAGCTTTCTTT.

V and J are TRBV4-3 and TRBJ1-1; D unresolved. Germline V gene sequence: CDR1 LGHNA, CDR2 YSLEER. With 2 bases removed from V and 3 bases from J, the gap between germline ends came to 10 bases. CDR3 size: 14 residues. CDR3 protein: CASSQYFRDTEAFF. The CDR3 bases are TGCGCCAGCAGCCAATATTTTCGGGACACTGAAGCTTTCTTT.